This TCR beta chain came from a study of blood T cells in healthy people across ages. Primed by a sample-barcoded 5' primer and a J-beta primer mix, a second PCR proceeded for 7 to 11 cycles. TCRdb re-derived calls from the 5' RACE reads in MiXCR, one entry per CDR3 protein. The sample has about 1.1 million distinct CDR3 sequences; under 40% are singletons. The study drew donors from healthy Caucasian individuals in Russia aged roughly 6 to 95. Turning to this clonotype: The antigen remains unidentified.

Study results and limitations: The recorded TCR beta diversity per million T cells decreased in a roughly linear manner with age.

Sample: blood. This TCR came from a man younger than 35 in good health.

For the CDR3, the DNA is TGCAGTGCTAGAGATCTTCCAAGGGGCTCAAGACTCACAGATACGCAGTATTTT. Encoded protein: CSARDLPRGSRLTDTQYF. The V and J genes are TRBV20-1 and TRBJ2-3; D is perhaps TRBD1 (5 bases). CDR1 DFQATT and CDR2 SNEGSKA come from the germline V gene (reference sequence). This CDR3 has 18 residues. Trimming took 0 bases from V and 2 from J, leaving 21 bases between them.